The entry that follows covers one T cell receptor (beta chain) sequence. The sample originates from a study of blood T cell repertoires in COVID-19. At the level of the study: Material from acute and convalescent COVID-19 was sourced from the United States, Italy and Spain. T cells, B-cell-depleted T cells, or PBMCs supplied cDNA or gDNA.

The germline gives CDR1 SEHNR, CDR2 FQNEAQ (reference sequence). V shed 3 bases and J shed 1 base, with 12 bases lying between them. This CDR3 has 15 residues. In the source study's methods: Quantification of nucleated cells was approximated via reference gene primer amplification. Sequenced by immunoSEQ multiplex PCR; TCRdb stores in-frame clones only, minus some. V, J and clone size are taken as reported in that table, and D and trimming were inferred from the DNA itself. Among some 170,000 clones, 75% to 90% were seen once, and the ten largest hold 11%. The TCR comes from a human donor in a cohort sampled during active COVID-19. J is TRBJ1-1 and V is TRBV7-9, with D perhaps TRBD1 (5 bases). The source material was peripheral blood. DNA of the CDR3: TGTGCCAGCAGCTTTGATGGGGGGACGAACACTGAAGCTTTCTTT. This translates into CASSFDGGTNTEAFF.